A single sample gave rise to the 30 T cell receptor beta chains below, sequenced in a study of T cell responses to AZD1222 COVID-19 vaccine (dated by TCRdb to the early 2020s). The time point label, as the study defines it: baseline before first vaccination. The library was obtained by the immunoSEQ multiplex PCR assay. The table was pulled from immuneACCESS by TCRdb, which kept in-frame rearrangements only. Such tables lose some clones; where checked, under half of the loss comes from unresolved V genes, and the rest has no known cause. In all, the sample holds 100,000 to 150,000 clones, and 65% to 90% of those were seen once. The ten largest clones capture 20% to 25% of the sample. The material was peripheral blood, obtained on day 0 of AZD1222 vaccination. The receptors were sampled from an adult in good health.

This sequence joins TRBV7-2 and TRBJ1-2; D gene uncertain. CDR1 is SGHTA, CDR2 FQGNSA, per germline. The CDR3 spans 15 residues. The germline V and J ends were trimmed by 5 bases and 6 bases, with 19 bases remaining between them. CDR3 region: CASSRMTSNGDGYTF. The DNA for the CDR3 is TGTGCCAGCAGCCGGATGACTTCTAACGGGGATGGCTACACCTTC. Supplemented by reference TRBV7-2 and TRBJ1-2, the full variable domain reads GAGVSQSPSNKVTEKGKDVELRCDPISGHTALYWYRQSLGQGLEFLIYFQGNSAPDKSGLPSDRFSAERTGGSVSTLTIQRTQQEDSAVYLCASSRMTSNGDGYTFGSGTRLTVV.

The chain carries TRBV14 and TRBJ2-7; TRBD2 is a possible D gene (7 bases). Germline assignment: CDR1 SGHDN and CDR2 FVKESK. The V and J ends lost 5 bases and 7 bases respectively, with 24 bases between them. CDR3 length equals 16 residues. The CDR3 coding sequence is TGTGCCAGCAGCAGCGGTGGGGGGGCGAGTCTACGAGAGCAGTACTTC. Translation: CASSSGGGASLREQYF.

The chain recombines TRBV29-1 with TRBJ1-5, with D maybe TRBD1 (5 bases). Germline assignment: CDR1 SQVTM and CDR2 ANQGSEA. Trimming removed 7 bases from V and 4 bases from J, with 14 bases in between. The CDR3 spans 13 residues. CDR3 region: CSAAGGVNQPQHF. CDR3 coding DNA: TGCAGCGCTGCTGGGGGTGTGAATCAGCCCCAGCATTTT.

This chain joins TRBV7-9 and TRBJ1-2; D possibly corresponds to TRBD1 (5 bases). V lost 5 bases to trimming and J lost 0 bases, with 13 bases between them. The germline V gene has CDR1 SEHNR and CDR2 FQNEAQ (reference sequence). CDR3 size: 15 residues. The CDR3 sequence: CASSPGTPANYGYTF. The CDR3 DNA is TGTGCCAGCAGCCCGGGGACTCCAGCTAACTATGGCTACACCTTC.

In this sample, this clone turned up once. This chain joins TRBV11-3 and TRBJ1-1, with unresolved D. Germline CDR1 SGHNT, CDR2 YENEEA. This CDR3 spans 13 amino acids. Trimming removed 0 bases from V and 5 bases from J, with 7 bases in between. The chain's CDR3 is CASSLDQGTEAFF. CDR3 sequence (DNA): TGTGCCAGCAGCTTAGATCAAGGGACTGAAGCTTTCTTT.

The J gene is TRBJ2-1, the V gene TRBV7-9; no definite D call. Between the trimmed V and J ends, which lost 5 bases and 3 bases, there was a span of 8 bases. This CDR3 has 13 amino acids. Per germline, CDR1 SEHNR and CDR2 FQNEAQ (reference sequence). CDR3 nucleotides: TGTGCCAGCAGCGTCGCCCTCTACAATGAGCAGTTCTTC. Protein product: CASSVALYNEQFF.

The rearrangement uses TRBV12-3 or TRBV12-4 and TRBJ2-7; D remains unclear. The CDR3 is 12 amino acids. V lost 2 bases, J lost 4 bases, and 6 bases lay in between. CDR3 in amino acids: CASSLQIYEQYF. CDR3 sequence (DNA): TGTGCCAGCAGTTTACAGATTTACGAGCAGTACTTC.

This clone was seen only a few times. DNA for the CDR3: TGTGCCACCAGCAGCAGGACTAGCGGAGGCAATGAGCAGTTCTTC. Translating gives CATSSRTSGGNEQFF. This rearrangement joins TRBV15 to TRBJ2-1, with 10 bases aligning to TRBD2. The germline CDR1 and CDR2 sequences are LNHNV and YYDKDF (reference sequence). V lost 3 bases, J lost 6 bases, and 5 bases stayed unmatched. The CDR3 totals 15 residues.

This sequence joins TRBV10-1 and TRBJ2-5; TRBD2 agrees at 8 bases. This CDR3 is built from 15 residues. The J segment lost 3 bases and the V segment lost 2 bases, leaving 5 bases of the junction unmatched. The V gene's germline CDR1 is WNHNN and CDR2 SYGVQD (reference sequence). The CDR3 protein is CASSEGFGGEETQYF. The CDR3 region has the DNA TGCGCCAGCAGTGAGGGGTTCGGGGGGGAAGAGACCCAGTACTTC.

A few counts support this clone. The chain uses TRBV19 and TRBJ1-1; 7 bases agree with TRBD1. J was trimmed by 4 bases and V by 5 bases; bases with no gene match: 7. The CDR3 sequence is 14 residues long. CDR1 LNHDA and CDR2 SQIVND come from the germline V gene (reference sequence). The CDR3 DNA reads TGTGCCAGTAGTGTACAGGGGCCACTCACTGAAGCTTTCTTT. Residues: CASSVQGPLTEAFF.

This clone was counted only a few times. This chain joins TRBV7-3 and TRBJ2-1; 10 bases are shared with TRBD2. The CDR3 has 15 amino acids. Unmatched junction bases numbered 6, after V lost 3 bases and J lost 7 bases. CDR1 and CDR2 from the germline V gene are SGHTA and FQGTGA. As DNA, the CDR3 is TGTGCCAGCAGCTTGGTAGCGGGGGGTAAAAATGAGCAGTTCTTC. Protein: CASSLVAGGKNEQFF.

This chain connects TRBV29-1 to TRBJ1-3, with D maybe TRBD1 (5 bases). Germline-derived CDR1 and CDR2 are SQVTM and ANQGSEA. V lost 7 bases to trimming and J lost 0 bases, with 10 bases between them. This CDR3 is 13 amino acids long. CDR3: CSGSGISGNTIYF. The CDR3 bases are TGCAGCGGTTCAGGGATCTCTGGAAACACCATATATTTT.

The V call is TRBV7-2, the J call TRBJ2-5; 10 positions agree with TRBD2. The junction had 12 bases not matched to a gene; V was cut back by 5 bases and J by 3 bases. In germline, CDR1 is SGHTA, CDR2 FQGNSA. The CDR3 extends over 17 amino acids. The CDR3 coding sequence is TGTGCCAGCAGCCTTGGACTAGCGGACCGGTGGGAAGAGACCCAGTACTTC. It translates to CASSLGLADRWEETQYF.

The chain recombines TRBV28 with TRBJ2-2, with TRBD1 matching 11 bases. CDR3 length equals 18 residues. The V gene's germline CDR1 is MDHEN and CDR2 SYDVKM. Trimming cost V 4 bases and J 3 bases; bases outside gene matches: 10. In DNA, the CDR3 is TGTGCCAGCAGTTATGCCCGGGGGACAGGGGGAGACACCGGGGAGCTGTTTTTT. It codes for CASSYARGTGGDTGELFF. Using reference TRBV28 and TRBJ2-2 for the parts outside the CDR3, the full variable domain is DVKVTQSSRYLVKRTGEKVFLECVQDMDHENMFWYRQDPGLGLRLIYFSYDVKMKEKGDIPEGYSVSREKKERFSLILESASTNQTSMYLCASSYARGTGGDTGELFFGEGSRLTVL.

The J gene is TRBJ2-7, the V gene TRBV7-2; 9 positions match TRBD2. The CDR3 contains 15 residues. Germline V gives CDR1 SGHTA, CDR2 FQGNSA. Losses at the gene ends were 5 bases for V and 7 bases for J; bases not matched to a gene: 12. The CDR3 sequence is CASSRSGGLKREQYF. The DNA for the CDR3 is TGTGCCAGCAGCCGTAGCGGGGGCCTCAAGCGAGAGCAGTACTTC. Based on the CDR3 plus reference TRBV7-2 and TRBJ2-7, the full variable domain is GAGVSQSPSNKVTEKGKDVELRCDPISGHTALYWYRQSLGQGLEFLIYFQGNSAPDKSGLPSDRFSAERTGGSVSTLTIQRTQQEDSAVYLCASSRSGGLKREQYFGPGTRLTVT.

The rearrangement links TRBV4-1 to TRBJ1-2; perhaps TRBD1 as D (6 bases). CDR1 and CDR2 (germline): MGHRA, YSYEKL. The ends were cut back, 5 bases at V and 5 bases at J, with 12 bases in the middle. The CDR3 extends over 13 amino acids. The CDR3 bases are TGCGCCAGCAGCGGAGGGACACAGTATGGCTACACCTTC. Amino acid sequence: CASSGGTQYGYTF.

The DNA for the CDR3 is TGTGCCAGCAGTCCCACCACAGCGACTAATCAGCCCCAGCATTTT. Amino acid sequence: CASSPTTATNQPQHF. This chain links TRBV6-5 with TRBJ1-5; D is undetermined. Germline V lookup: CDR1 MNHEY, CDR2 SVGAGI. The CDR3 is 15 amino acids. V dropped 5 bases and J dropped 4 bases, with 15 bases sitting between them.

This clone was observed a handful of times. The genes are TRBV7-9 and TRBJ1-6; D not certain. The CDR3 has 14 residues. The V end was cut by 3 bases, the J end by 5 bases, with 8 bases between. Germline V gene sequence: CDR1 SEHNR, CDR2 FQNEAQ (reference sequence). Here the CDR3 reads CASSFGSDNSPLHF. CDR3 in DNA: TGTGCCAGCAGCTTCGGTTCAGATAATTCACCCCTCCACTTT.

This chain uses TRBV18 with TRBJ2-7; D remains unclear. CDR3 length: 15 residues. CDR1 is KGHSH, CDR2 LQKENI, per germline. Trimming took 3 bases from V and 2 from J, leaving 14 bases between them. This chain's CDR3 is CASSPTEASPYEQYF. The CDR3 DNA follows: TGTGCCAGCTCACCGACCGAAGCCTCTCCCTACGAGCAGTACTTC.

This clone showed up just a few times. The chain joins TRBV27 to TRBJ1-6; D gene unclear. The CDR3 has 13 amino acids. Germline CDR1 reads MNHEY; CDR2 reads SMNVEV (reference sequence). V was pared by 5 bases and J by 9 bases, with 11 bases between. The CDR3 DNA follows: TGTGCCAGCAGTCTCGGGCTAAGTTCACCCCTCCACTTT. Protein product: CASSLGLSSPLHF.

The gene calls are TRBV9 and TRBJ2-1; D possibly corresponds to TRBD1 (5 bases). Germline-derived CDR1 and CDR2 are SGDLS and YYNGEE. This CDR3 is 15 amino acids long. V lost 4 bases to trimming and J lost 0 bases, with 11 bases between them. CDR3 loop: CASSTTGSSYNEQFF. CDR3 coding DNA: TGTGCCAGCAGCACAACAGGTAGCTCCTACAATGAGCAGTTCTTC.

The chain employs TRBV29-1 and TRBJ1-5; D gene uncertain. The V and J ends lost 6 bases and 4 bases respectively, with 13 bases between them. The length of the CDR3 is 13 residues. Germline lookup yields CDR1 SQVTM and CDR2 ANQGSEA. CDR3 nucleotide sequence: TGCAGCGTCCGAGGGTCAGCTAATCAGCCCCAGCATTTT. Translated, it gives CSVRGSANQPQHF.

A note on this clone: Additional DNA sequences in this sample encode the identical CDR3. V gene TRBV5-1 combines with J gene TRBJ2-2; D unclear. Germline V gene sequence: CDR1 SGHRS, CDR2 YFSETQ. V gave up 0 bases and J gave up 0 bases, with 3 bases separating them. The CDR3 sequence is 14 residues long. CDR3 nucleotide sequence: TGCGCCAGCAGCTTGGCAGCGAACACCGGGGAGCTGTTTTTT. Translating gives CASSLAANTGELFF.

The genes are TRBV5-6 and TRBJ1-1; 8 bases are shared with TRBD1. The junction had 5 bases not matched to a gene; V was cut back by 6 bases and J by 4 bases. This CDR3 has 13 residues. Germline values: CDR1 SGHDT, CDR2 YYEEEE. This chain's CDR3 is CASITQGGTEAFF. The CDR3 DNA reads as TGTGCCAGCATCACACAGGGGGGCACTGAAGCTTTCTTT. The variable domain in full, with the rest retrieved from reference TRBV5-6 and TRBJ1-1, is DAGVTQSPTHLIKTRGQQVTLRCSPKSGHDTVSWYQQALGQGPQFIFQYYEEEERQRGNFPDRFSGHQFPNYSSELNVNALLLGDSALYLCASITQGGTEAFFGQGTRLTVV.

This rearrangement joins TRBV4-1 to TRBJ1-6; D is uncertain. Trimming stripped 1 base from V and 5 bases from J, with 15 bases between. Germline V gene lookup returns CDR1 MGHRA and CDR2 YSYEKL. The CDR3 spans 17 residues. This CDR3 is CASSQAITGANNSPLHF. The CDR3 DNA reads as TGCGCCAGCAGCCAAGCAATCACGGGAGCCAATAATTCACCCCTCCACTTT.

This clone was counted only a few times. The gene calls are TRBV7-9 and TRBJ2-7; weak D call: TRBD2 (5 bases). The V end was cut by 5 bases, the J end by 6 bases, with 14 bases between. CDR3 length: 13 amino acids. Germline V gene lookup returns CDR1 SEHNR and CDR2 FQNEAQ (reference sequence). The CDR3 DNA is TGTGCCAGCAGCCGGGATTTCTCCGGCGAGCAGTACTTC. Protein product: CASSRDFSGEQYF.

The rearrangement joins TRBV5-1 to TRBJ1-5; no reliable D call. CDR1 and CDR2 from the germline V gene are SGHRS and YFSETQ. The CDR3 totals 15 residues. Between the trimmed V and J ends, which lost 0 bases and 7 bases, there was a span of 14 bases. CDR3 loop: CASSLGAGSRQPQHF. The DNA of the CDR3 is TGCGCCAGCAGCTTGGGAGCGGGGTCACGGCAGCCCCAGCATTTT. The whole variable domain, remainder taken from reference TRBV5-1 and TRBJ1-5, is KAGVTQTPRYLIKTRGQQVTLSCSPISGHRSVSWYQQTPGQGLQFLFEYFSETQRNKGNFPGRFSGRQFSNSRSEMNVSTLELGDSALYLCASSLGAGSRQPQHFGDGTRLSIL.

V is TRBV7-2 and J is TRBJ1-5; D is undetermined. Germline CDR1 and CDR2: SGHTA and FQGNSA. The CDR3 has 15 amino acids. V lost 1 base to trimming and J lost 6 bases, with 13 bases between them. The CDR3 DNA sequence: TGTGCCAGCAGCTTAGGTTTAGGACGGAGTCAGCCCCAGCATTTT. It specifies CASSLGLGRSQPQHF.

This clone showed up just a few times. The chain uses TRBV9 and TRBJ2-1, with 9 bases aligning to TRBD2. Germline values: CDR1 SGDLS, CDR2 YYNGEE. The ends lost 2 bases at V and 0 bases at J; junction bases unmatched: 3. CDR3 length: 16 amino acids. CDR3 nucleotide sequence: TGTGCCAGCAGCGTGTATAGCGGGGGCTCCTACAATGAGCAGTTCTTC. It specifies CASSVYSGGSYNEQFF.

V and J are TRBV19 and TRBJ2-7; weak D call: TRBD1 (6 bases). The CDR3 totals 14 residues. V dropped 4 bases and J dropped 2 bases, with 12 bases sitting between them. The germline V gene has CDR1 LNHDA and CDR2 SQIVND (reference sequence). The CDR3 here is CASSTPGAAYEQYF. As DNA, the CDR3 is TGTGCCAGTAGTACCCCAGGGGCGGCCTACGAGCAGTACTTC.